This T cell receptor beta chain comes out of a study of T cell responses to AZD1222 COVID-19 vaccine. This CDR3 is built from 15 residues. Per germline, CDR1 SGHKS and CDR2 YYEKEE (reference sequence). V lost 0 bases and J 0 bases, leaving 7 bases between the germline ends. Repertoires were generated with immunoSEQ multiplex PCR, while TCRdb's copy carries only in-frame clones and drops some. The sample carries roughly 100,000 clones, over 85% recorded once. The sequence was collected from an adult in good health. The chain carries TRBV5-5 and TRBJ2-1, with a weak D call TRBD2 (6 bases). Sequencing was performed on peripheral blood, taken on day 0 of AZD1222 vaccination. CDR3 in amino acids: CASSLDGSSYNEQFF. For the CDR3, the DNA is TGTGCCAGCAGCTTGGACGGGAGCTCCTACAATGAGCAGTTCTTC.